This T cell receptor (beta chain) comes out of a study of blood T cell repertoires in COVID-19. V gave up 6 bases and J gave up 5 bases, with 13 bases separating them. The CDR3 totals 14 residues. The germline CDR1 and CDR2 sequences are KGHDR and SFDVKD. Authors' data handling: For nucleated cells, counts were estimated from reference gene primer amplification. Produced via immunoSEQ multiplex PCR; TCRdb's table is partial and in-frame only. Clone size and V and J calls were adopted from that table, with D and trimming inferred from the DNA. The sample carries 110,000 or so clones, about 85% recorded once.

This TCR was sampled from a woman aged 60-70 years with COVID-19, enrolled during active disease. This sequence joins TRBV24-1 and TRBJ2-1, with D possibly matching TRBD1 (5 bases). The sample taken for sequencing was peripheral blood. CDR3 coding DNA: TGTGCCACCAGTCTCTCAGGGTGGAACAATGAGCAGTTCTTC. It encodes CATSLSGWNNEQFF.